The following is a TCR beta chain sequence with its context. TCRdb keeps only in-frame clones here, not all; method: immunoSEQ multiplex PCR. Of about 80,000 clones listed, roughly 90% are singletons. The data were obtained in a study of identifying expanded T cells in peripheral blood. V was clipped by 3 bases and J by 6 bases, with 15 bases between them. The CDR3 consists of 14 residues. CDR1 and CDR2 (germline): SGHRS, YFSETQ. Sequencing was carried out using blood. This rearrangement joins TRBV5-1 to TRBJ1-1; no firm D call. The sequence came from a person between 18 and 75 years old in good health. The CDR3 is CASSYYQYGPEAFF. The CDR3 nucleotides are TGCGCCAGCAGCTACTATCAGTATGGTCCTGAAGCTTTCTTT.